Listed here are 24 T cell receptor beta chains from one sample, sequenced in a study of type 1 regulatory T cells. TCRdb reprocessed the reads via MiXCR and lists one record per CDR3 protein. The sample includes 80,000 to 100,000 distinct CDR3 sequences, around a third of them seen just once. The sample was CD4+ T cells, either the whole sample or a sorted fraction (not recorded which). These receptors all stem from a human donor in good health.

This clonotype came up a few times. The chain links TRBV9 to TRBJ1-4; D gene unclear. This CDR3 is built from 14 residues. V was pared by 0 bases and J by 5 bases, with 8 bases between. Germline V gives CDR1 SGDLS, CDR2 YYNGEE. CDR3 amino acids: CASSVGRKNEKLFF. The CDR3 nucleotides read TGTGCCAGCAGCGTAGGGAGGAAGAATGAAAAACTGTTTTTT.

The chain has TRBV29-1 and TRBJ2-5; tentatively, D is TRBD1 (6 bases). This CDR3 spans 13 amino acids. The V gene's germline CDR1 is SQVTM and CDR2 ANQGSEA. Trimming removed 6 bases at V and 5 bases at J, with 16 bases between. The CDR3: CSVKSGAGETQYF. The CDR3 DNA reads TGCAGCGTGAAATCAGGGGCTGGGGAGACCCAGTACTTC.

This clonotype occurred a few times. This sequence joins TRBV9 and TRBJ1-4, with a weak D call TRBD1 (6 bases). The CDR3 spans 13 residues. The germline CDR1 and CDR2 sequences are SGDLS and YYNGEE. Trimming cost V 0 bases and J 7 bases, with 7 bases left between them. CDR3 nucleotides: TGTGCCAGCAGCGTAGGGGGGGCTGAAAAACTGTTTTTT. Translated: CASSVGGAEKLFF.

This clonotype was seen a few times. The J gene is TRBJ2-1, the V gene TRBV7-2, with 9 bases that match TRBD2. CDR3 length: 13 residues. Germline V gene lookup returns CDR1 SGHTA and CDR2 FQGNSA. V lost 5 bases, J lost 9 bases, and 5 bases stayed unmatched. The CDR3: CASSSLAGIEQFF. CDR3 DNA: TGTGCCAGCAGCAGTCTAGCGGGGATTGAGCAGTTCTTC.

This clonotype was seen only a few times. This chain links TRBV6-6 with TRBJ1-3, with D unclear. With 6 bases removed from V and 3 bases from J, the gap between germline ends came to 6 bases. The length of the CDR3 is 12 residues. The germline V gene encodes CDR1 MNHNY and CDR2 SVGAGI (reference sequence). The CDR3 reads CASRESGNTIYF. The CDR3 nucleotides are TGTGCCAGCAGGGAGAGTGGAAACACCATATATTTT.

The chain employs TRBV7-2 and TRBJ1-2; D uncertain. Germline assignment: CDR1 SGHTA and CDR2 FQGNSA. Trimming removed 6 bases at V and 1 base at J, with 9 bases between. This CDR3 region has 13 residues. This chain's CDR3 is CASSLAINYGYTF. CDR3 nucleotide sequence: TGTGCCAGCAGTCTGGCCATTAACTATGGCTACACCTTC.

This clonotype was seen at least ten times. The rearrangement joins TRBV20-1 to TRBJ2-3; TRBD2 agrees at 10 bases. The CDR3 is 14 amino acids. The V segment lost 6 bases and the J segment 4 bases; nucleotides outside the gene matches: 7. Germline V gives CDR1 DFQATT, CDR2 SNEGSKA (reference sequence). The CDR3 region is CSAWTSGPPDTQYF. DNA of the CDR3: TGCAGTGCCTGGACTAGCGGCCCCCCAGATACGCAGTATTTT.

This chain connects TRBV29-1 to TRBJ2-1, with D perhaps given as TRBD1 or TRBD2 (5 bases each). Germline assignment: CDR1 SQVTM and CDR2 ANQGSEA. V lost 4 bases to trimming and J lost 3 bases, with 13 bases between them. There are 14 residues in the CDR3. CDR3 nucleotides: TGCAGCGTTGTAAAGGGACCCAGCTACAATGAGCAGTTCTTC. Its protein product is CSVVKGPSYNEQFF.

This clonotype was observed a few times. The chain couples TRBV6-1 to TRBJ2-1; D not resolved. Germline-derived CDR1 and CDR2 are MNHNS and SASEGT. Trimming left V 4 bases short and J 9 bases short, with 13 bases between. The CDR3 has 13 amino acids. CDR3 DNA sequence: TGTGCCAGCAGTGCGATAATCGCGATTGAGCAGTTCTTC. This encodes CASSAIIAIEQFF.

In regard to this clonotype: One junction end does not reproduce the germline sequence, and a read error may be involved. The chain is built from TRBV19 and TRBJ2-2; possibly TRBD2 for D (6 bases). The germline gives CDR1 LNHDA, CDR2 SQIVND (reference sequence). CDR3 length: 17 residues. CDR3 in DNA: TGTGCCAGTACCCACAAGTCATTTGGGAGGTACACCGGGAAGCTGTTTTTT. Translated, it gives CASTHKSFGRYTGKLFF.

The rearrangement links TRBV25-1 to TRBJ2-3; perhaps TRBD2 as D (6 bases). The V end lost 3 bases, the J end lost 6 bases, and 10 bases lay between the germline ends. The CDR3 is 13 residues long. CDR1 and CDR2 from the germline V gene are MGHDK and SYGVNS. CDR3 sequence reads: CASSDGGVDTQYF. CDR3 nucleotide sequence: TGTGCCAGCAGTGACGGGGGAGTGGATACGCAGTATTTT.

This clonotype has a handful of counts. CDR3: CASSRRTRAYEQYF. The CDR3 DNA is TGTGCCAGCAGCCGGAGGACTAGGGCGTACGAGCAGTACTTC. The chain employs TRBV7-2 and TRBJ2-7, with TRBD2 matching 7 bases. This CDR3 comprises 14 residues. V trimming: 5 bases; J trimming: 4 bases; junction bases outside the gene matches: 8. CDR1 is SGHTA, CDR2 FQGNSA, per germline.

CDR3 in DNA: TGCAGTGCTAAAGCCCGGACTAGCGGGATGGGCACCGGGGAGCTGTTTTTT. Its translation is CSAKARTSGMGTGELFF. The chain is built from TRBV20-1 and TRBJ2-2; 12 bases fit TRBD2. V was clipped by 4 bases and J by 4 bases; unmatched bases: 10. CDR3 size: 17 residues. Germline CDR1 DFQATT, CDR2 SNEGSKA (reference sequence).

This clonotype was detected only a few times. V is TRBV5-1 and J is TRBJ2-3; either TRBD1 or TRBD2 may supply D (5 bases each). Germline CDR1 reads SGHRS; CDR2 reads YFSETQ. The CDR3 length is 12 residues. V was shortened by 7 bases and J by 5 bases, with 11 bases between the two germline ends. The DNA for the CDR3 is TGCGCCAGCGGGACCCTCGGAGATACGCAGTATTTT. This gives the protein CASGTLGDTQYF.

This clonotype was observed a few times. The chain recombines TRBV4-3 with TRBJ2-5; possible D gene TRBD2, 6 bases. The CDR3 covers 15 residues. Germline CDR1 reads LGHNA; CDR2 reads YSLEER. The ends were cut back, 4 bases at V and 5 bases at J, with 17 bases in the middle. This chain's CDR3 is CASSRGGRGGETQYF. Here the CDR3 DNA reads TGCGCCAGCAGCCGTGGAGGGCGCGGTGGGGAGACCCAGTACTTC.

The rearrangement joins TRBV6-5 to TRBJ2-7; no definite D call. CDR3 length equals 14 residues. Trimming stripped 2 bases from V and 2 bases from J, with 10 bases between. Germline-derived CDR1 and CDR2 are MNHEY and SVGAGI. As DNA, the CDR3 is TGTGCCAGCAGTTACCCGGACCGACCCTACGAGCAGTACTTC. Translated, it gives CASSYPDRPYEQYF.

This clonotype occurred a few times. The chain joins TRBV4-1 to TRBJ2-2; D assignment may be TRBD1 or TRBD2 (5 bases each). Germline V gene lookup returns CDR1 MGHRA and CDR2 YSYEKL. CDR3 size: 16 residues. V was shortened by 0 bases and J by 4 bases, with 12 bases between the two germline ends. DNA of the CDR3: TGCGCCAGCAGCCAAGATGTGGGACGATTCACCGGGGAGCTGTTTTTT. Protein: CASSQDVGRFTGELFF.

This clonotype came up a few times. This chain connects TRBV6-2 or TRBV6-3 to TRBJ2-7; D gene unclear. The CDR3 spans 15 residues. V lost 0 bases and J 3 bases, leaving 12 bases between the germline ends. In germline, CDR1 is MNHEY, CDR2 SVGEGT. The CDR3 bases are TGTGCCAGCAGTTACTCTTTTGCTACCTACTACGAGCAGTACTTC. It yields the protein CASSYSFATYYEQYF.

This clonotype was observed a handful of times. CDR3 amino acids: CSVGGTGDEQFF. In DNA form, the CDR3 reads TGCAGCGTTGGGGGGACAGGGGATGAGCAGTTCTTC. The V and J genes are TRBV29-1 and TRBJ2-1; 10 bases are shared with TRBD1. Trimming removed 4 bases from V and 8 bases from J; junction bases left unmatched: 2. Germline V gives CDR1 SQVTM, CDR2 ANQGSEA. The CDR3 totals 12 residues.

The CDR3 sequence is CASSIVSSGTRSTQYF. For the CDR3, the DNA is TGTGCCAGCAGCATTGTGTCTAGCGGGACCCGGAGTACGCAGTATTTT. The chain links TRBV3-1 to TRBJ2-3; TRBD2 matches 9 bases. J was trimmed by 8 bases and V by 5 bases; bases with no gene match: 14. Germline lookup yields CDR1 LGHDT and CDR2 YNNKEL (reference sequence). The CDR3 is 16 amino acids.

The V and J genes are TRBV19 and TRBJ2-3, with D perhaps matching TRBD1 (5 bases). Germline V gene data show CDR1 as LNHDA and CDR2 as SQIVND (reference sequence). V lost 3 bases and J 4 bases, leaving 11 bases between the germline ends. The CDR3 spans 14 residues. Here the CDR3 reads CASSIGQGPDTQYF. The CDR3 nucleotides read TGTGCCAGTAGTATCGGTCAGGGCCCAGATACGCAGTATTTT.

This chain connects TRBV4-1 to TRBJ2-3; no definite D call. Trimming cost V 7 bases and J 5 bases, with 16 bases left between them. Germline CDR1 reads MGHRA; CDR2 reads YSYEKL. The CDR3 extends over 14 amino acids. Written as DNA, the CDR3 is TGCGCCAGCAACCATCCGAGTTTAGGAGATACGCAGTATTTT. Translating gives CASNHPSLGDTQYF.

The rearrangement joins TRBV29-1 to TRBJ2-2; 11 nucleotides line up with TRBD2. With 6 bases clipped from V and 1 base from J, the junction kept 4 bases outside the gene matches. Germline values: CDR1 SQVTM, CDR2 ANQGSEA. CDR3 length equals 15 residues. The CDR3 DNA reads as TGCAGCGTAATGCTAGCGGGAGGGAACACCGGGGAGCTGTTTTTT. Translation: CSVMLAGGNTGELFF.

This clonotype was seen many times. The chain uses TRBV24-1 and TRBJ2-1, with TRBD1 matching over 11 bases. The CDR3 contains 16 residues. The germline V gene encodes CDR1 KGHDR and CDR2 SFDVKD. The J segment lost 6 bases and the V segment lost 4 bases, leaving 7 bases of the junction unmatched. CDR3 sequence reads: CATSDPGQGVSNEQFF. The CDR3 DNA reads as TGTGCCACCAGTGACCCGGGACAGGGGGTAAGCAATGAGCAGTTCTTC.